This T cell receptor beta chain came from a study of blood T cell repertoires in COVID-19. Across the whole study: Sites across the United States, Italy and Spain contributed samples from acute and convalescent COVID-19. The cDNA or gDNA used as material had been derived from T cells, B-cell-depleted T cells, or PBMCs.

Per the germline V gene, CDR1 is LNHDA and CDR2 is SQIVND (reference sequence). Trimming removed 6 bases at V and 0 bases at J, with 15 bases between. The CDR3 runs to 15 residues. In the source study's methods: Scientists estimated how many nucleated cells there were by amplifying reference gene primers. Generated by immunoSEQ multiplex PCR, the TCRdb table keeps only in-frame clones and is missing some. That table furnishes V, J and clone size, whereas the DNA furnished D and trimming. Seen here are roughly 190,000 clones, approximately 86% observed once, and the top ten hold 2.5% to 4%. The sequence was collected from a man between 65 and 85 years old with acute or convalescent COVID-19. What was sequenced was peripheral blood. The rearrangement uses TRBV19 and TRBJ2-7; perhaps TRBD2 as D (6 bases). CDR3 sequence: CASSISGHSSYEQYF. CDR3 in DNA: TGTGCCAGTAGCATTAGCGGACACAGCTCCTACGAGCAGTACTTC.